This T cell receptor beta chain appears in the sequencing data of a study of CD8+ T cells in alopecia areata. This clone was picked up a small number of times. The authors extracted RNA and reverse transcribed it into cDNA as the sequencing template. Libraries were prepared by immunoSEQ multiplex PCR; TCRdb keeps only in-frame clonotypes and omits some of them. The table shows about 180,000 clones, with roughly 60% occurring only once. This CDR3 has 15 residues. Germline CDR1 is SQVTM and CDR2 is ANQGSEA. V lost 6 bases and J 1 base, leaving 18 bases between the germline ends. Sequencing was performed on CD4+ T cells sorted from blood, taken at week 0. This receptor was identified in a human donor with alopecia areata. The chain combines TRBV29-1 with TRBJ2-5; D perhaps matches TRBD2 (5 bases). Here the CDR3 DNA reads TGCAGCGTGCGAACGGGGATAACGTTCCAAGAGACCCAGTACTTC. This translates into CSVRTGITFQETQYF.